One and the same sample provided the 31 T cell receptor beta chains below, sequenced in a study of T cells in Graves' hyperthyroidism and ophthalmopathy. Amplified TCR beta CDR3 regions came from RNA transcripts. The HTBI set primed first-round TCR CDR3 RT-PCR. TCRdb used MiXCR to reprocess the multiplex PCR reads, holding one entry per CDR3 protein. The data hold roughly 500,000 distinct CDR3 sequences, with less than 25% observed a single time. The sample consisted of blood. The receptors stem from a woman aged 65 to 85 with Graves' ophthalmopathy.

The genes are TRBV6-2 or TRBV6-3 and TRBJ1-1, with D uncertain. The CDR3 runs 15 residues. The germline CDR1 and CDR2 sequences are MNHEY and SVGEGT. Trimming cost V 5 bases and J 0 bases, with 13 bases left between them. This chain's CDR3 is CASSPWGYMNTEAFF. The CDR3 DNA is TGTGCCAGCAGTCCTTGGGGATACATGAACACTGAAGCTTTCTTT.

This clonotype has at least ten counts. CDR3 sequence: CASSPRGNYGYTF. The CDR3, as DNA: TGTGCCAGCAGTCCTCGAGGGAACTATGGCTACACCTTC. The V gene is TRBV7-2, the J gene TRBJ1-2; D not resolved. The germline CDR1 and CDR2 sequences are SGHTA and FQGNSA. The V end lost 6 bases, the J end lost 2 bases, and 10 bases lay between the germline ends. This CDR3 spans 13 amino acids.

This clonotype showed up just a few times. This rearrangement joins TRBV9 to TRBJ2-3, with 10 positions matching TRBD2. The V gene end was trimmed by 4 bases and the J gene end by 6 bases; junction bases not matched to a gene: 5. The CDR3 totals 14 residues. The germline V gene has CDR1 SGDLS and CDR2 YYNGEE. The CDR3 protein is CASSRLAGVDTQYF. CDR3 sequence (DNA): TGTGCCAGCAGCCGGCTAGCGGGAGTGGATACGCAGTATTTT.

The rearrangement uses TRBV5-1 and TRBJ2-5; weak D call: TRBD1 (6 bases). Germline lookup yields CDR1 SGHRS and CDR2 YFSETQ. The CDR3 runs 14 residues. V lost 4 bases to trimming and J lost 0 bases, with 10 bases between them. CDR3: CASSPGDNQETQYF. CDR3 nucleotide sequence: TGCGCCAGCAGCCCAGGGGACAACCAAGAGACCCAGTACTTC.

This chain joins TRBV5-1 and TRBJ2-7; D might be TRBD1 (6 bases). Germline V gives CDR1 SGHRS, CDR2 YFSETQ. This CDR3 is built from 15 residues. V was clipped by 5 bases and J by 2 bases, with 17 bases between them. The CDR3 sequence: CASRQPSGDPYEQYF. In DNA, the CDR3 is TGCGCCAGCAGACAGCCCTCAGGGGACCCCTACGAGCAGTACTTC. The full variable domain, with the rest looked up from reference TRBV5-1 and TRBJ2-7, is KAGVTQTPRYLIKTRGQQVTLSCSPISGHRSVSWYQQTPGQGLQFLFEYFSETQRNKGNFPGRFSGRQFSNSRSEMNVSTLELGDSALYLCASRQPSGDPYEQYFGPGTRLTVT.

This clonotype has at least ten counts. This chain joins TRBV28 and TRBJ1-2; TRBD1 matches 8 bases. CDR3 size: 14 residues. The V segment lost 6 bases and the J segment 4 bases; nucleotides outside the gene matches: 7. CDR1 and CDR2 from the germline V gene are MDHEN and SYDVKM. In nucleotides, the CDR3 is TGTGCCAGCAGGGCGACAGGGGAGGTCTATGGCTACACCTTC. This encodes CASRATGEVYGYTF.

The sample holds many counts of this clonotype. The CDR3 is CASSFSGRTKDTQYF. The DNA for the CDR3 is TGTGCCAGCAGTTTTAGCGGGAGAACCAAAGATACGCAGTATTTT. The chain joins TRBV27 to TRBJ2-3; 9 bases align to TRBD2. Germline V gene lookup returns CDR1 MNHEY and CDR2 SMNVEV (reference sequence). J lost 5 bases, V lost 3 bases, and 6 bases had no gene match. The CDR3 runs to 15 residues.

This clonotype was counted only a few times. In DNA form, the CDR3 reads TGTGCCAGTAGTAAGGGACTAGCGACCTACGAGCAGTACTTC. Protein: CASSKGLATYEQYF. The V call is TRBV19, the J call TRBJ2-7; TRBD2 agrees at 10 bases. The CDR3 spans 14 residues. Looked up from germline, CDR1 is LNHDA and CDR2 is SQIVND (reference sequence). V dropped 4 bases and J dropped 2; count of bases not matched to a gene: 2.

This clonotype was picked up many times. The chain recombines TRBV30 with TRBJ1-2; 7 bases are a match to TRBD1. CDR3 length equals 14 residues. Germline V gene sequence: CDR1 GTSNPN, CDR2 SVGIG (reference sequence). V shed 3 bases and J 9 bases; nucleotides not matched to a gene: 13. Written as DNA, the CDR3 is TGTGCCTGGAGCCCGGGGACAGCTGAGAGGAGCTACACCTTC. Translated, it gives CAWSPGTAERSYTF.

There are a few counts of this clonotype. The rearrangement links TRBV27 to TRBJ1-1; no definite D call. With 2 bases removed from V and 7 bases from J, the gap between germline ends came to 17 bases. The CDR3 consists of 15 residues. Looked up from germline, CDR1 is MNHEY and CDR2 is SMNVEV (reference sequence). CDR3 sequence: CASSLTSTRTSEAFF. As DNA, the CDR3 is TGTGCCAGCAGTTTAACCTCGACTAGGACGAGTGAAGCTTTCTTT.

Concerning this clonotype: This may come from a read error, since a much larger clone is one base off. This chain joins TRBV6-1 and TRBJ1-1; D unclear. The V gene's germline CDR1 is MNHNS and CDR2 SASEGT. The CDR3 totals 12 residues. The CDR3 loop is CASADVNTEASF. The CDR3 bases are TGTGCCAGTGCCGACGTGAACACTGAAGCTTCCTTT.

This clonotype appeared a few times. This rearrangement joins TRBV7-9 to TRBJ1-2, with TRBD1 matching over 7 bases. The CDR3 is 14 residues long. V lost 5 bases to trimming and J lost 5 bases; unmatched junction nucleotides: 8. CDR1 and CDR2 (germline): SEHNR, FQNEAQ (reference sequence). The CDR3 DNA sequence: TGTGCCAGCAGCGAGACCGGGACAGCATATGGCTACACCTTC. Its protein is CASSETGTAYGYTF.

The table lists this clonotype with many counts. In nucleotides, the CDR3 is TGTGCCAGCAGCCCTGGGGCAGGGTATGGCTACACCTTC. This translates into CASSPGAGYGYTF. The chain combines TRBV7-8 with TRBJ1-2, with a weak D call TRBD1 (5 bases). The germline CDR1 and CDR2 sequences are SGHVS and FQNEAQ. V was clipped by 5 bases and J by 5 bases, with 12 bases between them. This CDR3 has 13 amino acids.

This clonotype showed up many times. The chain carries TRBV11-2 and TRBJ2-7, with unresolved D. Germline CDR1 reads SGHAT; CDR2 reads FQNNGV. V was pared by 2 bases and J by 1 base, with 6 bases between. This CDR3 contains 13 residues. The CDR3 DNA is TGTGCCAGCAGCTTAAGCCCTTCCTACGAGCAGTACTTC. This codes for CASSLSPSYEQYF. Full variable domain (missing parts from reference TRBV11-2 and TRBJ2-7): EAGVAQSPRYKIIEKRQSVAFWCNPISGHATLYWYQQILGQGPKLLIQFQNNGVVDDSQLPKDRFSAERLKGVDSTLKIQPAKLEDSAVYLCASSLSPSYEQYFGPGTRLTVT.

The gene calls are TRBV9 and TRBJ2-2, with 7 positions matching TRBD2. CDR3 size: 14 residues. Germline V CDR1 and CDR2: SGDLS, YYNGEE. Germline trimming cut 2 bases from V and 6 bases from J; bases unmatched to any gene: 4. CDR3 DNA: TGTGCCAGCAGCGTTTTGACTAGCCCCGGGGAGCTGTTTTTT. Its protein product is CASSVLTSPGELFF.

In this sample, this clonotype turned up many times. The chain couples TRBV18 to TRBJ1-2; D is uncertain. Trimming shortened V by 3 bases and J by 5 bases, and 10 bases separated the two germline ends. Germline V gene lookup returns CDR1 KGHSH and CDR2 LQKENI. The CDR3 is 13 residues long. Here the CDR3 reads CASSPEGKYGYTF. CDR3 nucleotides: TGTGCCAGCTCACCGGAGGGAAAATATGGCTACACCTTC.

The CDR3 DNA reads TGTGCCAGCACCCTATACCGGGACAAGTCGTTAGAGCAGTACTTC. Protein sequence: CASTLYRDKSLEQYF. The chain employs TRBV28 and TRBJ2-7; D may be TRBD1 (6 bases). V was cut by 7 bases and J by 7 bases, with 23 bases left in between. The CDR3 loop spans 15 amino acids. Germline CDR1 is MDHEN and CDR2 is SYDVKM.

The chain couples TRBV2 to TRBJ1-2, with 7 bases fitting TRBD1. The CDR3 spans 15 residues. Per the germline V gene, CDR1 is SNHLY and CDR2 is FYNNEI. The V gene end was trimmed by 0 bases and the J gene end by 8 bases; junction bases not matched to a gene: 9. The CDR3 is CASSEALRAGGGYTF. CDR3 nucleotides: TGTGCCAGCAGTGAAGCGCTTCGGGCAGGGGGAGGCTACACCTTC.

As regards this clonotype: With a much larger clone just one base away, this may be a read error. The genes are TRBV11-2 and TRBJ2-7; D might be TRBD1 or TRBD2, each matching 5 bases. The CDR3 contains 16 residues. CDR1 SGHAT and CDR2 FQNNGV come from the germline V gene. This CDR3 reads CTSSLAPGRISYEQYF. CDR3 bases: TGTACCAGCAGCTTAGCCCCGGGACGGATCTCCTACGAGCAGTACTTC.

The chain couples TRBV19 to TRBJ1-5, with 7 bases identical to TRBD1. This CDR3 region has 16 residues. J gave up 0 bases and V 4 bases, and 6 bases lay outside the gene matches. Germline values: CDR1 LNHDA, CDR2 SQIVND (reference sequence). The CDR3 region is CASSTQGGSSNQPQHF. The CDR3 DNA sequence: TGTGCCAGTAGTACTCAGGGGGGGTCTAGCAATCAGCCCCAGCATTTT.

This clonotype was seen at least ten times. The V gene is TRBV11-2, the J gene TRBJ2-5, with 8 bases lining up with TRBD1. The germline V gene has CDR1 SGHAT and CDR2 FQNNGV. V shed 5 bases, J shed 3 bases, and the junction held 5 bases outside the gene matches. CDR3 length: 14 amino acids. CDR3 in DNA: TGTGCCAGCAGCCTGACAGGGGCGGAAGAGACCCAGTACTTC. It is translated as CASSLTGAEETQYF.

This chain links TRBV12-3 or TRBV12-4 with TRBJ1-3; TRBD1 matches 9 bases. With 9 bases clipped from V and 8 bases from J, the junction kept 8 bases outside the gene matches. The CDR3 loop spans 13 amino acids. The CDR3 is CARKNRGLDTIYF. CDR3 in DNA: TGTGCCAGGAAAAACAGGGGGCTAGACACCATATATTTT.

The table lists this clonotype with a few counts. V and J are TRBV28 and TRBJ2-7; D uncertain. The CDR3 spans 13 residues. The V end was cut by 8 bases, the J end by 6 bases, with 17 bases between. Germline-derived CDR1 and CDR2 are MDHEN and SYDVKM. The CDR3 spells CASGPSLSSEQYF. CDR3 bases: TGTGCCAGCGGCCCTTCACTCAGTTCCGAGCAGTACTTC.

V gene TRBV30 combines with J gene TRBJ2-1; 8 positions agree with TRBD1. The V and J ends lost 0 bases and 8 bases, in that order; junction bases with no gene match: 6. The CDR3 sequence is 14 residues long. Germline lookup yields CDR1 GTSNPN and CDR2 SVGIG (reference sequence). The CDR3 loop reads CAWSVGQGSYEQFF. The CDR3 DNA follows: TGTGCCTGGAGTGTAGGACAGGGATCGTATGAGCAGTTCTTC.

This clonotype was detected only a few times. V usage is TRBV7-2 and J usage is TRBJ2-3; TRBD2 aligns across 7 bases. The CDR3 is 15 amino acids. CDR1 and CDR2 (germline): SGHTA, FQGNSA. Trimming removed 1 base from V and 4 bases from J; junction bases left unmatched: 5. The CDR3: CASSLVAGVPDTQYF. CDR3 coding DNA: TGTGCCAGCAGCTTAGTGGCGGGAGTGCCAGATACGCAGTATTTT.

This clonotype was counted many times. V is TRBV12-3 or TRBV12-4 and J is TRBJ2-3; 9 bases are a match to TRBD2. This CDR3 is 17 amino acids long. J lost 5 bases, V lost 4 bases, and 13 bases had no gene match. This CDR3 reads CASSSLTRGRGGDTQYF. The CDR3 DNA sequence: TGTGCCAGCAGTTCCCTCACGCGCGGGAGGGGCGGAGATACGCAGTATTTT.

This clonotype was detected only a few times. The CDR3: CASSEDRGVQFF. Here the CDR3 DNA reads TGTGCCAGCAGCGAGGACAGGGGAGTCCAGTTCTTC. V is TRBV9 and J is TRBJ2-1, with TRBD1 identical over 9 bases. Per the germline V gene, CDR1 is SGDLS and CDR2 is YYNGEE. The CDR3 has 12 amino acids. V lost 3 bases to trimming and J lost 13 bases; unmatched junction nucleotides: 5.

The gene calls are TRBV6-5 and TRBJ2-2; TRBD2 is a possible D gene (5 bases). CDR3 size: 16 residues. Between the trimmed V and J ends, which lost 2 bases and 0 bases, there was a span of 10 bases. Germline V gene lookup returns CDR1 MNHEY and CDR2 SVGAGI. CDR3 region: CASSYMSGANTGELFF. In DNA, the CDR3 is TGTGCCAGCAGTTACATGTCCGGGGCGAACACCGGGGAGCTGTTTTTT.

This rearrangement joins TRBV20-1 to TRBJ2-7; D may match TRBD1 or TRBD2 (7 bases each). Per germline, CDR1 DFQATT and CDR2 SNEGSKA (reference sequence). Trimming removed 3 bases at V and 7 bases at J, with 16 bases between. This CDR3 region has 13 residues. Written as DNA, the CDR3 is TGCAGTGCTAGCTTAGCAGGGGGAGGGGAGCAGTACTTC. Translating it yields CSASLAGGGEQYF.

In DNA form, the CDR3 reads TGCAGTGCTAGCCGGACAGGTGCCTACAATGAGCAGTTCTTC. As protein: CSASRTGAYNEQFF. The rearrangement uses TRBV20-1 and TRBJ2-1; TRBD1 matches 7 bases. CDR3 length: 14 amino acids. The ends lost 3 bases at V and 2 bases at J; junction bases unmatched: 4. Germline-derived CDR1 and CDR2 are DFQATT and SNEGSKA (reference sequence).

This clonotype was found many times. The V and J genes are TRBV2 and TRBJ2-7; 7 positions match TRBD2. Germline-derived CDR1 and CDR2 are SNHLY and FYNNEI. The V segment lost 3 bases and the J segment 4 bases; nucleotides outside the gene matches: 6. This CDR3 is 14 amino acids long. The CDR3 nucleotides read TGTGCCAGCAGTGACTTTTTCGGGGGGTACGAGCAGTACTTC. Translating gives CASSDFFGGYEQYF.